This entry concerns a single T cell receptor (beta chain). Its cognate antigen is unknown. These data originate in a study of cytomegalovirus exposure and HLA in healthy donors. PCR was performed using 60 Vbeta and 13 Jbeta primers. Assay: immunoSEQ multiplex PCR; the TCRdb copy retains only in-frame clones and omits some. The data contain about 120,000 clones, 70% to 80% of them singletons. Study-wide results and limits: Researchers catalogued about 160 TCR beta chains as cytomegalovirus-associated. Most sequenced TCRs were rare (though some public TCRs occurred in many donors). It was likely that a cluster of highly shared sequence variants was a sequencing artifact. Several of the most significant clusters appeared, in a later analysis, to be linked to common viral pathogens.

Source material: PBMCs. The origin of this receptor is a woman aged 35 to 49 in good health and CMV-seropositive.

DNA for the CDR3: TGTGCCAGCAGCTTAGTATCGGGACTCAGCACCGGGGAGCTGTTTTTT. Encoded protein: CASSLVSGLSTGELFF. The chain joins TRBV7-3 to TRBJ2-2, with D tentatively TRBD2 (6 bases). The V gene lost 2 bases and the J gene lost 4 bases, with 14 bases spanning the gap. This CDR3 has 16 amino acids. Germline V gene sequence: CDR1 SGHTA, CDR2 FQGTGA.